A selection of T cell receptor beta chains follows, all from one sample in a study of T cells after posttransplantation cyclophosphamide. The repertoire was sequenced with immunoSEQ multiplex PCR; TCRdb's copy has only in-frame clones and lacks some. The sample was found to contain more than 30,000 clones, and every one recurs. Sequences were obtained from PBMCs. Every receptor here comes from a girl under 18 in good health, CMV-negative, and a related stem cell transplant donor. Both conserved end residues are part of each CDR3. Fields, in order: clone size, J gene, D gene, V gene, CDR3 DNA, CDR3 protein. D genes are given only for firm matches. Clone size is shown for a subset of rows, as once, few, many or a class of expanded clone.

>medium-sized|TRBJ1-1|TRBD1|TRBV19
TGTGCCAGTAACCACAGGGGGCAGAACACTGAAGCTTTCTTT
CASNHRGQNTEAFF
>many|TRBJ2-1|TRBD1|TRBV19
TGTGCCAGTAGTACCCCGACAGGGGGTAGCTACAATGAGCAGTTCTTC
CASSTPTGGSYNEQFF
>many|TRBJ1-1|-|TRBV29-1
TGCAGCGGGGGCGGGGATGGCACTGAAGCTTTCTTT
CSGGGDGTEAFF
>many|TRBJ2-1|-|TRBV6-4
TGTGCCAGCAGCGAGAGCTCCTACAATGAGCAGTTCTTC
CASSESSYNEQFF
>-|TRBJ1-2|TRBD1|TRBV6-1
TGTGCCAGCAGTGGACAGGGGATAAAGGATGGCTACACCTTC
CASSGQGIKDGYTF
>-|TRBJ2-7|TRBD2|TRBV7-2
TGTGCCAGCAGCCCGCATTTAGCGGGAGGCTACGAGCAGTACTTC
CASSPHLAGGYEQYF
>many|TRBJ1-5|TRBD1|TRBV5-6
TGTGCCAGCAGCACAGGGGGGGACAATCAGCCCCAGCATTTT
CASSTGGDNQPQHF
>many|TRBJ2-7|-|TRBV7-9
TGTGCCAGCGGACTCACCGGGACATCCAAGGAGCAGTACTTC
CASGLTGTSKEQYF
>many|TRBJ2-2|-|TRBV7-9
TGTGCCAGCATTGACCTCCTAGCGTCCGTAGGGGAGCTGTTTTTT
CASIDLLASVGELFF
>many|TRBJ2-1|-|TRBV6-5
TGTGCCAGCAGTTACCCGCGCGGTGAGCAGTTCTTC
CASSYPRGEQFF
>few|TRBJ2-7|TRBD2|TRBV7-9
TGTGCCAGCAGCTTACAGACTAGCGGGAGCTACGAGCAGTACTTC
CASSLQTSGSYEQYF
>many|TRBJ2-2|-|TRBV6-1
TGTGCCAGCAGAGACGGGGCGGGAAACACCGGGGAGCTGTTTTTT
CASRDGAGNTGELFF
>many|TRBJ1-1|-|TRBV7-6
TGTGCCAGCAGCTTAGGGGCAATGAACACTGAAGCTTTCTTT
CASSLGAMNTEAFF
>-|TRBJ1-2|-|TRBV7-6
TGTGCCAGCAGCTCCACGCTGGCAGGATCGTATGGCTACACCTTC
CASSSTLAGSYGYTF
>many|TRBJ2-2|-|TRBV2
TGTGCCAGCAGACAGGACACCGGGGAGCTGTTTTTT
CASRQDTGELFF
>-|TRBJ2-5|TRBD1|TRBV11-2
TGTGCCAGCGGGTACAGGGGGAAAGAGACCCAGTACTTC
CASGYRGKETQYF
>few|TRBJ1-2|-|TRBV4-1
TGCGCCAGCAGAACAACTCCCCCGGGAACCCATGGCTACACCTTC
CASRTTPPGTHGYTF
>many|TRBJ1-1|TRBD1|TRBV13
TGTGCCAGCAGCTACCCACAGGGGGTCAACACTGAAGCTTTCTTT
CASSYPQGVNTEAFF
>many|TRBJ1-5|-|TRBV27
TGTGCCAGCAGTTTATCGAGGCAGATTAGCAATCAGCCCCAGCATTTT
CASSLSRQISNQPQHF
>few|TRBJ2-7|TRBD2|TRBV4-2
TGTGCCAGCAGGTTAGCGGGGAGCTCCTACGAGCAGTACTTC
CASRLAGSSYEQYF
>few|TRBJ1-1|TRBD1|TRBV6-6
TGTGCCAGCGGGGGACAGATGAACACTGAAGCTTTCTTT
CASGGQMNTEAFF
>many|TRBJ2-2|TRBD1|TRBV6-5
TGTGCCAGCCGGACAGGGGGGACCGGGGAGCTGTTTTTT
CASRTGGTGELFF
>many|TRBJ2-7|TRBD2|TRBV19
TGTGCCAGTAGTATGGGTCTAGCGGGAATCTACGAGCAGTACTTC
CASSMGLAGIYEQYF
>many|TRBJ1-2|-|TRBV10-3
TGTGCCATTAACGAGGGGGGGCACCCTAACTATGGCTACACCTTC
CAINEGGHPNYGYTF
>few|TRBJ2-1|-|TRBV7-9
TGTGCCAGCAGCTTAGAATACGGGGATGAGCAGTTCTTC
CASSLEYGDEQFF
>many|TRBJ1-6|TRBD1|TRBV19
TGTGCCAGCCGGGGGACAGGGGGTAATTCACCCCTCCACTTT
CASRGTGGNSPLHF
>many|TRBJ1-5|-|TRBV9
TGTGCCAGCAGCGTAGCTCAGGGAAGTCAGCCCCAGCATTTT
CASSVAQGSQPQHF
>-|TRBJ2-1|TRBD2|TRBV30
TGTGCCTGGACAACTAGCGGGAGGGCCCGGAATGAGCAGTTCTTC
CAWTTSGRARNEQFF
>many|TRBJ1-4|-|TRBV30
TGTGCCTGGACCTACGCGACAGGCCTAGGGGGAAAACTGTTTTTT
CAWTYATGLGGKLFF
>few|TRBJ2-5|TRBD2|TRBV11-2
TGTGCCAGCAGCTTAGTAAGGGGACTAGCCCAAGAGACCCAGTACTTC
CASSLVRGLAQETQYF
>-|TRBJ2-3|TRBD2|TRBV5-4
TGTGCCAGCAGCTTGAAAGCGGGGGGACATACGCAGTATTTT
CASSLKAGGHTQYF
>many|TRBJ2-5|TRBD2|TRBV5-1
TGCGCCAGCAGACGGGACTATCAAGAGACCCAGTACTTC
CASRRDYQETQYF
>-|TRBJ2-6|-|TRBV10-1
TGCGCCAGCCCAAAGGGGATACACGCTGGGGCCAACGTCCTGACTTTC
CASPKGIHAGANVLTF
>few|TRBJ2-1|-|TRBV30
TGTGCCAGCCGGGACACCTTATACAATGAGCAGTTCTTC
CASRDTLYNEQFF
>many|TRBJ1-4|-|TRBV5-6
TGTGCCAGCAGCCGAGGACAAGCAACTAATGAAAAACTGTTTTTT
CASSRGQATNEKLFF
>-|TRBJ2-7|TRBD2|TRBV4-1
TGCGCCAGCAGCCAAGATCGGCCTAGCGGGAGGGTCTACGAGCAGTACTTC
CASSQDRPSGRVYEQYF
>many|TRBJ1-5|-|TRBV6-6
TGTGCCAGCAGCCACAGGGTTGATCAGCCCCAGCATTTT
CASSHRVDQPQHF
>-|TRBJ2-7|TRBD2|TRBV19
TGTGCCAGTACCCAGGCCCATGGGGGGGTGGCTTACGAGCAGTACTTC
CASTQAHGGVAYEQYF
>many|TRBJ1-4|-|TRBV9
TGTGCCAGCAGCGCGGCCACGGGAGAAGAAAAACTGTTTTTT
CASSAATGEEKLFF
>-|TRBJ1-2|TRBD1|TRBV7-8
TGTGCCAGCAGCTTAGGGTCAGGGGGGATAGCTAACTATGGCTACACCTTC
CASSLGSGGIANYGYTF
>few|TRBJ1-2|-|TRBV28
TGTGCCAGCAGTTTAGGAGTCCGCAACTATGGCTACACCTTC
CASSLGVRNYGYTF
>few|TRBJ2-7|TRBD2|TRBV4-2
TGTGCCAGCAGCCAAGATACGGCTAGCGGGGCCTACGAGCAGTACTTC
CASSQDTASGAYEQYF
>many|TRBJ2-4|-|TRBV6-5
TGTGCCACCGTAGACAGGACCCAAAACATTCAGTACTTC
CATVDRTQNIQYF
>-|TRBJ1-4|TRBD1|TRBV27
TGTGCCAGCAGTTTACAGGGGGAGTTTGCTAATGAAAAACTGTTTTTT
CASSLQGEFANEKLFF
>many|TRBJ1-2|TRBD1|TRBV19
TGTGCCAGTAGTATAGGACAGGGCGGCTATGGCTACACCTTC
CASSIGQGGYGYTF